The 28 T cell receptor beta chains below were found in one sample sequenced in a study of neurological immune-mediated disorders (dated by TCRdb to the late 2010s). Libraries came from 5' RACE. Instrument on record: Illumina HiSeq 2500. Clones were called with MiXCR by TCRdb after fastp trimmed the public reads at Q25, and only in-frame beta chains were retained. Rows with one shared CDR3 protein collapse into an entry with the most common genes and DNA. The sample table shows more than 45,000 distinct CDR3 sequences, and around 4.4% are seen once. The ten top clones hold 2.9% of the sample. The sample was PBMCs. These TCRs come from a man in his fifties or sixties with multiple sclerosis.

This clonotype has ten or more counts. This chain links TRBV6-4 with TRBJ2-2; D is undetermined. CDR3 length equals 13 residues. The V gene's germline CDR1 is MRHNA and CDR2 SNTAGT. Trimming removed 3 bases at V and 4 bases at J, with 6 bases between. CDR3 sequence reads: CASSESSTGELFF. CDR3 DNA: TGTGCCAGCAGTGAATCTAGCACCGGGGAGCTGTTTTTT.

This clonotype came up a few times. CDR3 amino acids: CASSAEGRGSYEQYF. The CDR3 coding sequence is TGTGCCAGCAGCGCAGAGGGGAGGGGCTCCTACGAGCAGTACTTC. The gene calls are TRBV9 and TRBJ2-7; 7 nucleotides agree with TRBD2. The germline V gene has CDR1 SGDLS and CDR2 YYNGEE. V shed 3 bases, J shed 0 bases, and the junction held 6 bases outside the gene matches. The CDR3 length is 15 residues.

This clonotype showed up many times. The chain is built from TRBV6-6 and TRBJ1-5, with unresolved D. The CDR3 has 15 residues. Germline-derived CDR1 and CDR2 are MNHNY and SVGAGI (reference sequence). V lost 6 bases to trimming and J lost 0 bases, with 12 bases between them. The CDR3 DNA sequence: TGTGCCAGCAGCTTAAACGGTAATAGCAATCAGCCCCAGCATTTT. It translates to CASSLNGNSNQPQHF.

The CDR3 protein is CASRLGLTEEQYF. In nucleotides, the CDR3 is TGTGCCAGCAGGCTAGGACTAACCGAGGAGCAGTACTTC. The chain joins TRBV6-6 to TRBJ2-7; perhaps TRBD2 as D (6 bases). Trimming stripped 6 bases from V and 7 bases from J, with 16 bases between. The CDR3 is made up of 13 amino acids. The germline V gene encodes CDR1 MNHNY and CDR2 SVGAGI (reference sequence).

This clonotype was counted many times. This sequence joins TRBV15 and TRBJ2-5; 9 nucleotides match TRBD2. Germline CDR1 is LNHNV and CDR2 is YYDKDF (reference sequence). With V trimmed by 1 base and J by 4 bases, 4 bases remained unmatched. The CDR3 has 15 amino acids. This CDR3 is CATSRVLAGGETQYF. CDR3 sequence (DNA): TGTGCCACCAGCAGAGTACTAGCGGGCGGAGAGACCCAGTACTTC. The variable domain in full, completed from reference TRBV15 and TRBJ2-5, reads DAMVIQNPRYQVTQFGKPVTLSCSQTLNHNVMYWYQQKSSQAPKLLFHYYDKDFNNEADTPDNFQSRRPNTSFCFLDIRSPGLGDTAMYLCATSRVLAGGETQYFGPGTRLLVL.

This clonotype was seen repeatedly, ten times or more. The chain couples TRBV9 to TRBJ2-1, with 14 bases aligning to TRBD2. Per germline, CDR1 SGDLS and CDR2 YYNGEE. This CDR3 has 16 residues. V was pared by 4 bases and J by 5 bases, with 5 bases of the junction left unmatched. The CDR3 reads CASSSQTSGGDNEQFF. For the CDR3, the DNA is TGTGCCAGCAGCTCTCAGACTAGCGGGGGGGACAATGAGCAGTTCTTC. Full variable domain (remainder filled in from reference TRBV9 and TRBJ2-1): DSGVTQTPKHLITATGQRVTLRCSPRSGDLSVYWYQQSLDQGLQFLIQYYNGEERAKGNILERFSAQQFPDLHSELNLSSLELGDSALYFCASSSQTSGGDNEQFFGPGTRLTVL.

The CDR3, as DNA: TGTGCCATCAGCAACAGGGTTCAACGCACTGAAGCTTTCTTT. Protein sequence: CAISNRVQRTEAFF. This rearrangement joins TRBV10-3 to TRBJ1-1, with a possible D match to TRBD1 (6 bases). V was clipped by 6 bases and J by 4 bases, with 15 bases between them. The CDR3 spans 14 residues. Germline V gives CDR1 ENHRY, CDR2 SYGVKD.

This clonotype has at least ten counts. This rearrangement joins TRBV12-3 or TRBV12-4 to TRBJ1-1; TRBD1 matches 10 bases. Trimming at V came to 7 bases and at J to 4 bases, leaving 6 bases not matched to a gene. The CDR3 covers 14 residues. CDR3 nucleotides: TGTGCCAGCACCATGACAGGGGGCTTCACTGAAGCTTTCTTT. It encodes CASTMTGGFTEAFF.

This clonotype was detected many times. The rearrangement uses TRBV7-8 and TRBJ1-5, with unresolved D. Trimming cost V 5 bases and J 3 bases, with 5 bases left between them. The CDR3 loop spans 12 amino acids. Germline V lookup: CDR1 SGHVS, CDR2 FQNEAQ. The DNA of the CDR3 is TGTGCCAGCAGCCCAGTCAATCAGCCCCAGCATTTT. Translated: CASSPVNQPQHF.

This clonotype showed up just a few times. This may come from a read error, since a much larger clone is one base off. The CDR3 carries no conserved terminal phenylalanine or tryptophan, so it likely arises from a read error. CDR3 loop: CASSLVVVGEQFY. In DNA form, the CDR3 reads TGTGCCAGCAGTTTAGTAGTGGTTGGTGAGCAGTTCTAC. The J gene is TRBJ2-1, the V gene TRBV27; D is undetermined. This CDR3 is 13 amino acids long. V was pared by 2 bases and J by 9 bases, with 11 bases between. CDR1 is MNHEY and CDR2 is SMNVEV in the germline V gene (reference sequence).

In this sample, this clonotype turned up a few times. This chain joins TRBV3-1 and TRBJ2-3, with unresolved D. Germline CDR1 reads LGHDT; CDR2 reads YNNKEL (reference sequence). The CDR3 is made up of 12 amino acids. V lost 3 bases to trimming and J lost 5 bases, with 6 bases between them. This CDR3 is CASSQPGDTQYF. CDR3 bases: TGTGCCAGCAGCCAGCCGGGAGATACGCAGTATTTT.

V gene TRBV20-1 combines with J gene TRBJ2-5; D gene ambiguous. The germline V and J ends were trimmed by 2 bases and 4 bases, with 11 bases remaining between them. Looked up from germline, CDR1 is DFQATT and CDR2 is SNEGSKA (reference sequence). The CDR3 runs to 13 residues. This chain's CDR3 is CSARISLAETQYF. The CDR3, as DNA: TGCAGTGCTAGAATTTCTTTAGCAGAGACCCAGTACTTC.

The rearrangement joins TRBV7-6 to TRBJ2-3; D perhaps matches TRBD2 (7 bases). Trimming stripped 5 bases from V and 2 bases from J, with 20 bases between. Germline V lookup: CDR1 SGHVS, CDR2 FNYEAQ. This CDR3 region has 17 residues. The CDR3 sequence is CASSPRGGGSYTDTQYF. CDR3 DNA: TGTGCCAGCAGCCCCCGAGGGGGGGGCTCGTACACAGATACGCAGTATTTT.

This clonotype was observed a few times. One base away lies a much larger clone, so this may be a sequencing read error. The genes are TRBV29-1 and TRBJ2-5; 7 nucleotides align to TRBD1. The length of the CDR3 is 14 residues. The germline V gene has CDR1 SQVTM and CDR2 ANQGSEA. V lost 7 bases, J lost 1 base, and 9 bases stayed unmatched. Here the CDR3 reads CSGGTAVIQETQYF. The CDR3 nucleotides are TGCAGCGGAGGGACAGCCGTCATCCAAGAGACCCAGTACTTC. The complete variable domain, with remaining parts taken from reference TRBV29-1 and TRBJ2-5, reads SAVISQKPSRDICQRGTSLTIQCQVDSQVTMMFWYRQQPGQSLTLIATANQGSEATYESGFVIDKFPISRPNLTFSTLTVSNMSPEDSSIYLCSGGTAVIQETQYFGPGTRLLVL.

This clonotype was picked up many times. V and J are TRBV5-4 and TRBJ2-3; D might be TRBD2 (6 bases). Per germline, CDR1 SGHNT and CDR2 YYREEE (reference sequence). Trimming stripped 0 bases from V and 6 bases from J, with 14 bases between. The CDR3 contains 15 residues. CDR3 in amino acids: CASSLGGKGADTQYF. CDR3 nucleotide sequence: TGTGCCAGCAGCTTGGGCGGGAAGGGAGCGGATACGCAGTATTTT.

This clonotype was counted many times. The CDR3 is CASSLQETLDGYTF. As DNA, the CDR3 is TGCGCCAGCAGCTTACAGGAGACTCTTGATGGCTACACCTTC. The chain employs TRBV5-1 and TRBJ1-2; TRBD1 might be the D (5 bases). This CDR3 has 14 amino acids. The V gene's germline CDR1 is SGHRS and CDR2 YFSETQ. V lost 2 bases to trimming and J lost 6 bases, with 14 bases between them.

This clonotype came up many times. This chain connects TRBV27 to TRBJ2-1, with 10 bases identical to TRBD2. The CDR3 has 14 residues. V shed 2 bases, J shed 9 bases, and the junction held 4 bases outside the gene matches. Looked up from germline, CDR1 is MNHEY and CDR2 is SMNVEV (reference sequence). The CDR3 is CASSLASGRGEQFF. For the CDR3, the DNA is TGTGCCAGCAGTTTAGCCAGCGGGAGGGGTGAGCAGTTCTTC.

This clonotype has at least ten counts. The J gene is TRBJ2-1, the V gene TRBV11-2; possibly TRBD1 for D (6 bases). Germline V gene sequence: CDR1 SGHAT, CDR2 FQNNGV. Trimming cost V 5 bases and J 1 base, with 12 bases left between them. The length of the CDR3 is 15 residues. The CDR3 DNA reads TGTGCCAGCAGCCCGACAGGTATATCCTACAATGAGCAGTTCTTC. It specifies CASSPTGISYNEQFF. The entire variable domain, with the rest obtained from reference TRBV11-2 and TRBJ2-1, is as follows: EAGVAQSPRYKIIEKRQSVAFWCNPISGHATLYWYQQILGQGPKLLIQFQNNGVVDDSQLPKDRFSAERLKGVDSTLKIQPAKLEDSAVYLCASSPTGISYNEQFFGPGTRLTVL.

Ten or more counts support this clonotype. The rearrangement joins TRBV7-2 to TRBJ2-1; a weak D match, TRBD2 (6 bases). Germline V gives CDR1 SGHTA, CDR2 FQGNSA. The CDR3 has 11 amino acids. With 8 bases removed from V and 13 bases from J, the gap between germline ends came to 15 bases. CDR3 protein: CASAFRGGQFF. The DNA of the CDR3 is TGTGCCAGCGCGTTCCGGGGAGGTCAGTTCTTC. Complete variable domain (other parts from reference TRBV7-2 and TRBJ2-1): GAGVSQSPSNKVTEKGKDVELRCDPISGHTALYWYRQSLGQGLEFLIYFQGNSAPDKSGLPSDRFSAERTGGSVSTLTIQRTQQEDSAVYLCASAFRGGQFFGPGTRLTVL.

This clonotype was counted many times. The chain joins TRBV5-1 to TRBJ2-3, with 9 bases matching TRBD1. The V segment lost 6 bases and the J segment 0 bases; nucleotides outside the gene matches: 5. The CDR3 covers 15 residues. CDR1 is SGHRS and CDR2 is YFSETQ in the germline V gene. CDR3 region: CASTLTGGSTDTQYF. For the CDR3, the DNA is TGCGCCAGCACCCTTACAGGGGGCAGCACAGATACGCAGTATTTT.

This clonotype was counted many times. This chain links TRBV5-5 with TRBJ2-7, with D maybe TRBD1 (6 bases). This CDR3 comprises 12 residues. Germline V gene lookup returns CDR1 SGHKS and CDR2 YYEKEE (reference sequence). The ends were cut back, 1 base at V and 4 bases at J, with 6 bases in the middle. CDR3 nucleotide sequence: TGTGCCAGCAGCTTGACAGGGTACGAGCAGTACTTC. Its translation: CASSLTGYEQYF. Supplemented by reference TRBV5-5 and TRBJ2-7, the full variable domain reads DAGVTQSPTHLIKTRGQQVTLRCSPISGHKSVSWYQQVLGQGPQFIFQYYEKEERGRGNFPDRFSARQFPNYSSELNVNALLLGDSALYLCASSLTGYEQYFGPGTRLTVT.

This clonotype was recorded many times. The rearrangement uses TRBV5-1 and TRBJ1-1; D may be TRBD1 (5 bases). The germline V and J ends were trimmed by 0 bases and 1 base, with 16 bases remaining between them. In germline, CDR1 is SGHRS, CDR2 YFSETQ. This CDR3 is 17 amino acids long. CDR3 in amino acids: CASSLGEGPPSNTEAFF. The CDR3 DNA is TGCGCCAGCAGCTTGGGGGAGGGACCTCCTTCGAACACTGAAGCTTTCTTT. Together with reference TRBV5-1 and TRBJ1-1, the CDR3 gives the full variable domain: KAGVTQTPRYLIKTRGQQVTLSCSPISGHRSVSWYQQTPGQGLQFLFEYFSETQRNKGNFPGRFSGRQFSNSRSEMNVSTLELGDSALYLCASSLGEGPPSNTEAFFGQGTRLTVV.

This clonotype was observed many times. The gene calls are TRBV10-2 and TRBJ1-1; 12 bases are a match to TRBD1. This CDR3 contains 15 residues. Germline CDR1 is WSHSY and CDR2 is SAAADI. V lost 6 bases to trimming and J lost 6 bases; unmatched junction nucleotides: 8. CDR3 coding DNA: TGCGCCAGCAGAATTTCCGGGACAGGGGGCTCTGAAGCTTTCTTT. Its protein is CASRISGTGGSEAFF.

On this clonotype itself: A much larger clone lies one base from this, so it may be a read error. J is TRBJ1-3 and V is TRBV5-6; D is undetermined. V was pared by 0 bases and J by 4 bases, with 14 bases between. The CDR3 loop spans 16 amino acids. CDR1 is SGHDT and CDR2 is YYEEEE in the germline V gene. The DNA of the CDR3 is TGTGCCAGCAGCTTGGGATTCTCAAGTACCGGAAACACCATATATTTT. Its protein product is CASSLGFSSTGNTIYF.

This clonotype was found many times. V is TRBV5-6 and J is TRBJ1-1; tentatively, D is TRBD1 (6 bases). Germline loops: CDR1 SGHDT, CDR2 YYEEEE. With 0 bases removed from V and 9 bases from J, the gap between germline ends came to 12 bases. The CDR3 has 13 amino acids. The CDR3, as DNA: TGTGCCAGCAGCTTGGTTCTGGGACAAAAAGCTTTCTTT. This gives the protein CASSLVLGQKAFF.

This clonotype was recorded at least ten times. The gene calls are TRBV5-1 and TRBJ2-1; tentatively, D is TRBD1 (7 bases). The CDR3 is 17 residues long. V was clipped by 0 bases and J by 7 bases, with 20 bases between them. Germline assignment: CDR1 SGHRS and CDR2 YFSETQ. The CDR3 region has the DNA TGCGCCAGCAGCTTGGCCCCTGGAGGGGGCGCAGAAAATGAGCAGTTCTTC. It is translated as CASSLAPGGGAENEQFF.

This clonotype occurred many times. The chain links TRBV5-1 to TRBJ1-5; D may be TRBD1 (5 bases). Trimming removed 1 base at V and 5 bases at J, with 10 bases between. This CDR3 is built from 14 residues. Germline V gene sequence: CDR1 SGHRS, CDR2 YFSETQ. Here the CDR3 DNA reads TGCGCCAGCAGCTTGAGAGGGGACGATCAGCCCCAGCATTTT. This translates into CASSLRGDDQPQHF.

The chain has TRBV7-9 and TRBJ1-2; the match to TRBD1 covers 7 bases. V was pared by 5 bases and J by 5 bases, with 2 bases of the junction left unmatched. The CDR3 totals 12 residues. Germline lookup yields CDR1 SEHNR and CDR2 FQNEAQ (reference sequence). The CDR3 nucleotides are TGTGCCAGCAGCGGGACAGAATATGGCTACACCTTC. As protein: CASSGTEYGYTF.